Only a few counts were recorded for the clone carrying this T cell receptor (beta chain). Different DNA sequences within this sample yield the same CDR3. Assay used: immunoSEQ multiplex PCR; TCRdb lists only in-frame clones, some missing. Of around 1.1 million clones detected, 78% appear once; the ten largest clones hold 0.5% to 0.65%. The germline V gene has CDR1 SGHRS and CDR2 YFSETQ. The CDR3 is made up of 13 amino acids. V lost 1 base and J 3 bases, leaving 7 bases between the germline ends. The source of the sample is a study of shared clonotypes between healthy human individuals. The sequencing input was memory CD4+ T cells from PBMCs. Subset defined: CD45RA-negative fraction. The source is a young man in good health. Some clones in this sample may be carry-over from other donors' samples. V and J are TRBV5-1 and TRBJ2-5; D is ambiguous. CDR3 sequence: CASSLYREETQYF. The CDR3 DNA reads TGCGCCAGCAGCTTGTACAGAGAAGAGACCCAGTACTTC.